One and the same sample provided the 28 T cell receptor beta chains below, sequenced in a study of cytotoxic CD8 clonotypes in ibrutinib-treated CLL. The table came from immunoSEQ multiplex PCR; TCRdb's copy has only in-frame clones and leaves some out. The table records hundreds of thousands of clones, 70% of them present only once. The sequencing here drew on PBMCs, taken after 24 months of ibrutinib treatment. Source of these receptors: a human donor with chronic lymphocytic leukemia.

The chain carries TRBV9 and TRBJ2-7; no clear D. Trimming removed 2 bases from V and 2 bases from J, with 11 bases in between. Per the germline V gene, CDR1 is SGDLS and CDR2 is YYNGEE. CDR3 length equals 14 residues. The CDR3 DNA is TGTGCCAGCAGCGTCGAGGCCTCAACCTACGAGCAGTACTTC. Protein: CASSVEASTYEQYF.

With regard to this clone: The identical CDR3 is also encoded by other nucleotide sequences in the sample. The chain recombines TRBV5-1 with TRBJ1-3; TRBD1 is a possible D gene (5 bases). Germline loops: CDR1 SGHRS, CDR2 YFSETQ. V was clipped by 3 bases and J by 3 bases, with 10 bases between them. CDR3 length: 14 residues. The CDR3 loop reads CASSSDSSGNTIYF. The CDR3 DNA reads as TGCGCCAGCAGCTCAGACAGTAGTGGAAACACCATATATTTT.

The table lists this clone with a few counts. Other DNA sequences in this specimen translate into the identical CDR3. V gene TRBV19 combines with J gene TRBJ1-1; D is uncertain. V was cut by 0 bases and J by 5 bases, with 10 bases left in between. Per the germline V gene, CDR1 is LNHDA and CDR2 is SQIVND (reference sequence). This CDR3 contains 14 residues. CDR3 coding DNA: TGTGCCAGTAGTATAGAGGGATCTAGGACTGAAGCTTTCTTT. Its protein is CASSIEGSRTEAFF.

A note on this clone: Other DNA sequences in this specimen translate into the identical CDR3. The chain uses TRBV5-6 and TRBJ2-5; no reliable D call. The germline V gene encodes CDR1 SGHDT and CDR2 YYEEEE. Trimming took 2 bases from V and 5 from J, leaving 4 bases between them. The CDR3 is 11 amino acids. CDR3 loop: CASSFQETQYF. In nucleotides, the CDR3 is TGTGCCAGCAGCTTTCAGGAGACCCAGTACTTC.

V and J are TRBV15 and TRBJ2-7; no clear D gene. Germline assignment: CDR1 LNHNV and CDR2 YYDKDF (reference sequence). The length of the CDR3 is 14 residues. The V end lost 5 bases, the J end lost 4 bases, and 15 bases lay between the germline ends. The CDR3: CATSASSPSYEQYF. As DNA, the CDR3 is TGTGCCACCAGCGCGTCCTCGCCGTCGTACGAGCAGTACTTC. Supplemented by reference TRBV15 and TRBJ2-7, the full variable domain reads DAMVIQNPRYQVTQFGKPVTLSCSQTLNHNVMYWYQQKSSQAPKLLFHYYDKDFNNEADTPDNFQSRRPNTSFCFLDIRSPGLGDTAMYLCATSASSPSYEQYFGPGTRLTVT.

V usage is TRBV7-3 and J usage is TRBJ2-2, with D perhaps given as TRBD1 or TRBD2 (7 bases each). CDR1 is SGHTA, CDR2 FQGTGA, per germline. V was shortened by 0 bases and J by 5 bases, with 16 bases between the two germline ends. This CDR3 comprises 17 residues. CDR3 sequence (DNA): TGTGCCAGCAGCTTAACGGGAGGGGGCGCGGAAACCGGGGAGCTGTTTTTT. Protein sequence: CASSLTGGGAETGELFF. The full variable domain, completed using reference TRBV7-3 and TRBJ2-2, is GAGVSQTPSNKVTEKGKYVELRCDPISGHTALYWYRQSLGQGPEFLIYFQGTGAADDSGLPNDRFFAVRPEGSVSTLKIQRTERGDSAVYLCASSLTGGGAETGELFFGEGSRLTVL.

This sequence joins TRBV2 and TRBJ1-2; 11 bases fit TRBD1. The V gene end was trimmed by 7 bases and the J gene end by 2 bases; junction bases not matched to a gene: 6. CDR1 and CDR2 from the germline V gene are SNHLY and FYNNEI. The CDR3 runs 15 residues. Here the CDR3 reads CASTTRTGGNYGYTF. The CDR3 DNA follows: TGTGCCAGCACTACAAGGACAGGGGGCAACTATGGCTACACCTTC.

This chain connects TRBV14 to TRBJ2-7, with D perhaps matching TRBD1 or TRBD2 (5 bases each). The CDR3 is made up of 12 amino acids. V lost 0 bases and J lost 10, with 10 bases in between. Germline CDR1 is SGHDN and CDR2 is FVKESK. The CDR3 DNA reads TGTGCCAGCAGCCAAGATCGGGACCGCCAGTACTTC. It is translated as CASSQDRDRQYF.

This clone was seen once. In nucleotides, the CDR3 is TGTGCCTGGAGTCCCGGGACAGGTTACCACGAGCAGTACTTC. Translating it yields CAWSPGTGYHEQYF. The chain links TRBV30 to TRBJ2-7; TRBD1 aligns across 8 bases. The CDR3 is 14 amino acids. Germline-derived CDR1 and CDR2 are GTSNPN and SVGIG (reference sequence). Trimming took 2 bases from V and 5 from J; bases not matched to a gene: 8.

The chain joins TRBV28 to TRBJ2-7, with D perhaps matching TRBD2 (5 bases). Germline V gene lookup returns CDR1 MDHEN and CDR2 SYDVKM. V lost 2 bases, J lost 0 bases, and 14 bases lay in between. The CDR3 is 16 amino acids. Written as DNA, the CDR3 is TGTGCCAGCAGTTTAAGGGCCAGGAGGAGCTCCTACGAGCAGTACTTC. It specifies CASSLRARRSSYEQYF.

The V gene is TRBV6-1, the J gene TRBJ2-1; TRBD1 matches 8 bases. Per the germline V gene, CDR1 is MNHNS and CDR2 is SASEGT. After removal of 0 bases from V and 7 bases from J, the junction contained 5 bases not matched to a gene. The CDR3 is made up of 15 amino acids. CDR3 DNA: TGTGCCAGCAGTGAAGCGACTTACAGGGGGAATGAGCAGTTCTTC. It encodes CASSEATYRGNEQFF.

A few counts support this clone. The J gene is TRBJ1-5, the V gene TRBV15, with 9 nucleotides matching TRBD1. The CDR3 length is 16 residues. Trimming at V came to 1 base and at J to 6 bases, leaving 7 bases not matched to a gene. Per germline, CDR1 LNHNV and CDR2 YYDKDF (reference sequence). The CDR3 reads CATSRGGTGQSQPQHF. DNA for the CDR3: TGTGCCACCAGCAGAGGGGGGACAGGGCAGAGTCAGCCCCAGCATTTT.

This clone appeared once. CDR3 sequence reads: CASKNRGFTEAFF. In DNA, the CDR3 is TGTGCCAGCAAGAACAGGGGTTTCACTGAAGCTTTCTTT. The chain combines TRBV27 with TRBJ1-1, with 7 bases that match TRBD1. The CDR3 totals 13 residues. The germline CDR1 and CDR2 sequences are MNHEY and SMNVEV (reference sequence). V shed 7 bases and J 4 bases; nucleotides not matched to a gene: 6.

The rearrangement links TRBV5-4 to TRBJ2-7; no reliable D call. Trimming removed 4 bases from V and 0 bases from J, with 11 bases in between. Germline CDR1 SGHNT, CDR2 YYREEE (reference sequence). The CDR3 covers 14 residues. The CDR3: CASSQAGDSYEQYF. The CDR3 bases are TGTGCCAGCAGCCAAGCTGGGGACTCCTACGAGCAGTACTTC.

The chain combines TRBV7-3 with TRBJ1-5; D unresolved. The CDR3 sequence is 13 residues long. The V end lost 3 bases, the J end lost 7 bases, and 10 bases lay between the germline ends. Germline V gene data show CDR1 as SGHTA and CDR2 as FQGTGA. The DNA for the CDR3 is TGTGCCAGCAGCTTGGACGGGAGACAGCCCCAGCATTTT. Translating it yields CASSLDGRQPQHF.

This sequence joins TRBV5-1 and TRBJ1-5; the match to TRBD1 covers 7 bases. The CDR3 extends over 15 amino acids. In germline, CDR1 is SGHRS, CDR2 YFSETQ. Losses at the gene ends were 0 bases for V and 3 bases for J; bases not matched to a gene: 3. CDR3 amino acids: CASSLDDRVNQPQHF. DNA of the CDR3: TGCGCCAGCAGCTTGGACGACAGGGTCAATCAGCCCCAGCATTTT. Full variable domain (missing parts from reference TRBV5-1 and TRBJ1-5): KAGVTQTPRYLIKTRGQQVTLSCSPISGHRSVSWYQQTPGQGLQFLFEYFSETQRNKGNFPGRFSGRQFSNSRSEMNVSTLELGDSALYLCASSLDDRVNQPQHFGDGTRLSIL.

Only a few counts were recorded for this clone. The chain joins TRBV5-4 to TRBJ1-4, with 10 bases identical to TRBD1. CDR3 length: 14 residues. J was trimmed by 6 bases and V by 4 bases; bases with no gene match: 3. The V gene's germline CDR1 is SGHNT and CDR2 YYREEE (reference sequence). The DNA of the CDR3 is TGTGCCAGCAGCCCGGACAGGGGGGATGAAAAACTGTTTTTT. This translates into CASSPDRGDEKLFF.

A single count supports this clone. The chain has TRBV7-9 and TRBJ2-4, with unresolved D. The CDR3 is 14 amino acids. The germline V gene has CDR1 SEHNR and CDR2 FQNEAQ (reference sequence). V lost 0 bases, J lost 3 bases, and 6 bases lay in between. For the CDR3, the DNA is TGTGCCAGCAGCTTAGCCGCCCTCAAAAACATTCAGTACTTC. Translating it yields CASSLAALKNIQYF. Drawing the rest from reference TRBV7-9 and TRBJ2-4, the complete variable domain is DTGVSQNPRHKITKRGQNVTFRCDPISEHNRLYWYRQTLGQGPEFLTYFQNEAQLEKSRLLSDRFSAERPKGSFSTLEIQRTEQGDSAMYLCASSLAALKNIQYFGAGTRLSVL.

A few counts support this clone. The rearrangement uses TRBV10-1 and TRBJ2-7; 8 nucleotides align to TRBD2. The V and J ends lost 3 bases and 7 bases, in that order; junction bases with no gene match: 14. CDR1 and CDR2 from the germline V gene are WNHNN and SYGVQD (reference sequence). This CDR3 region has 16 residues. CDR3: CASSDGSGTKNYEQYF. CDR3 DNA: TGCGCCAGCAGTGATGGTAGCGGGACGAAGAACTATGAGCAGTACTTC.

The chain carries TRBV11-2 and TRBJ2-3; D may be TRBD1 or TRBD2 (6 bases each). CDR1 and CDR2 (germline): SGHAT, FQNNGV. This CDR3 is 14 amino acids long. V was clipped by 3 bases and J by 3 bases, with 10 bases between them. For the CDR3, the DNA is TGTGCCAGCAGCTTTGGGGGGCAGACAGATACGCAGTATTTT. It encodes CASSFGGQTDTQYF.

The chain joins TRBV18 to TRBJ1-2; D remains unclear. Trimming took 3 bases from V and 0 from J, leaving 17 bases between them. Looked up from germline, CDR1 is KGHSH and CDR2 is LQKENI. This CDR3 region has 17 residues. The CDR3 sequence is CASSPTGGAISNYGYTF. In DNA, the CDR3 is TGTGCCAGCTCACCCACGGGCGGAGCAATTTCTAACTATGGCTACACCTTC.

The chain is built from TRBV30 and TRBJ1-2; D is unclear. The germline V gene has CDR1 GTSNPN and CDR2 SVGIG (reference sequence). V lost 4 bases to trimming and J lost 4 bases, with 13 bases between them. The CDR3 sequence is 13 residues long. The CDR3 loop reads CAWKPPEGYGYTF. As DNA, the CDR3 is TGTGCCTGGAAACCGCCGGAGGGCTATGGCTACACCTTC.

V gene TRBV28 combines with J gene TRBJ1-5; no clear D. V lost 6 bases and J 3 bases, leaving 12 bases between the germline ends. Germline V gives CDR1 MDHEN, CDR2 SYDVKM. This CDR3 is 14 amino acids long. CDR3 bases: TGTGCCAGCAGCCCGGACGAATACAATCAGCCCCAGCATTTT. Translation gives CASSPDEYNQPQHF. The entire variable domain, with the rest obtained from reference TRBV28 and TRBJ1-5, is as follows: DVKVTQSSRYLVKRTGEKVFLECVQDMDHENMFWYRQDPGLGLRLIYFSYDVKMKEKGDIPEGYSVSREKKERFSLILESASTNQTSMYLCASSPDEYNQPQHFGDGTRLSIL.

The J gene is TRBJ2-7, the V gene TRBV19; a weak D match, TRBD1 (6 bases). There are 13 residues in the CDR3. Per the germline V gene, CDR1 is LNHDA and CDR2 is SQIVND (reference sequence). V was clipped by 4 bases and J by 3 bases, with 10 bases between them. The CDR3 region has the DNA TGTGCCAGTAGTACCCGGACAGTCTACGAGCAGTACTTC. This sequence encodes CASSTRTVYEQYF. The variable domain in full, with the rest retrieved from reference TRBV19 and TRBJ2-7, is DGGITQSPKYLFRKEGQNVTLSCEQNLNHDAMYWYRQDPGQGLRLIYYSQIVNDFQKGDIAEGYSVSREKKESFPLTVTSAQKNPTAFYLCASSTRTVYEQYFGPGTRLTVT.

The genes are TRBV11-3 and TRBJ2-1, with 9 bases matching TRBD1. This CDR3 spans 16 amino acids. Germline-derived CDR1 and CDR2 are SGHNT and YENEEA. With V trimmed by 4 bases and J by 3 bases, 7 bases remained unmatched. The CDR3 nucleotides read TGTGCCAGCAGCTCTGAGGGGACAGGGAGCTACAATGAGCAGTTCTTC. Its protein is CASSSEGTGSYNEQFF.

The chain joins TRBV6-6 to TRBJ1-2; D remains unclear. The CDR3 is 12 residues long. With 8 bases removed from V and 2 bases from J, the gap between germline ends came to 9 bases. CDR1 MNHNY and CDR2 SVGAGI come from the germline V gene (reference sequence). CDR3 in amino acids: CASDTGNYGYTF. The CDR3 coding sequence is TGTGCCAGCGATACTGGGAACTATGGCTACACCTTC.

This clone was counted only a few times. V is TRBV25-1 and J is TRBJ1-5; a weak D match, TRBD1 (5 bases). Per germline, CDR1 MGHDK and CDR2 SYGVNS. This CDR3 contains 14 residues. V gave up 4 bases and J gave up 5 bases, with 12 bases separating them. CDR3 region: CASSAGRKDQPQHF. The CDR3, as DNA: TGTGCCAGCAGTGCAGGGAGGAAGGATCAGCCCCAGCATTTT. The entire variable domain, with the rest obtained from reference TRBV25-1 and TRBJ1-5, is as follows: EADIYQTPRYLVIGTGKKITLECSQTMGHDKMYWYQQDPGMELHLIHYSYGVNSTEKGDLSSESTVSRIRTEHFPLTLESARPSHTSQYLCASSAGRKDQPQHFGDGTRLSIL.

This chain links TRBV7-3 with TRBJ2-3, with D tentatively TRBD1 or TRBD2 (5 bases each). The CDR3 is 14 amino acids. V lost 1 base, J lost 1 base, and 6 bases lay in between. Germline loops: CDR1 SGHTA, CDR2 FQGTGA. The CDR3 bases are TGTGCCAGCAGCTTAATGGGGGGCACAGATACGCAGTATTTT. As protein: CASSLMGGTDTQYF.